The rows below give T cell receptor beta chains drawn from one sample of a study of cytomegalovirus exposure and HLA in healthy donors. The protocol was immunoSEQ multiplex PCR, while the TCRdb copy is restricted to in-frame clones and leaves out a portion. This repertoire shows about 180,000 clones, approximately 80% found once; its top ten account for under 0.6%. The sequenced material came from PBMCs. These receptor sequences come from a woman between 45 and 60 years old in good health and CMV-seronegative. Both conserved end residues are part of each CDR3. A D gene is named only where the DNA matches it firmly. Rows may omit the clone size; those that give it use once, few, many or a size class.

TRBJ1-4 TRBV6-1 - few CASSVSGEKLFF TGTGCCAGCAGTGTGAGTGGTGAAAAACTGTTTTTT
TRBJ1-1 TRBV7-9 - - CASSLERDTEAFF TGTGCCAGCAGCTTAGAACGGGACACTGAAGCTTTCTTT
TRBJ2-2 TRBV7-2 TRBD1 - CASSLARSKWDRANTGELFF TGTGCCAGCAGCTTAGCGCGATCGAAATGGGACAGGGCGAACACCGGGGAGCTGTTTTTT
TRBJ2-1 TRBV5-1 - - CASSLGPSYNEQFF TGCGCCAGCAGCTTGGGGCCCTCTTACAATGAGCAGTTCTTC
TRBJ1-2 TRBV7-9 - - CASIGLYGYTF TGTGCCAGCATTGGACTCTATGGCTACACCTTC
TRBJ2-3 TRBV7-2 - - CASSRSWATDTQYF TGTGCCAGCAGCCGCTCCTGGGCCACAGATACGCAGTATTTT
TRBJ1-4 TRBV5-4 - - CASSLRGVNEKLFF TGTGCCAGCAGCTTACGGGGGGTCAATGAAAAACTGTTTTTT
TRBJ1-1 TRBV28 - - CASSLQGGGFAEAFF TGTGCCAGCAGTCTACAGGGTGGGGGTTTCGCTGAAGCTTTCTTT
TRBJ2-5 TRBV11-2 TRBD1 - CASRQGRETQYF TGTGCCAGCCGACAGGGTCGAGAGACCCAGTACTTC
TRBJ2-5 TRBV7-7 TRBD1 - CASSLEYRGTETQYF TGTGCCAGCAGCTTAGAGTACAGGGGGACGGAGACCCAGTACTTC
TRBJ1-4 TRBV18 - - CASSIRGGDGEKLFF TGTGCCAGCTCAATCCGGGGGGGCGACGGCGAAAAACTGTTTTTT
TRBJ1-4 TRBV4-2 TRBD1 - CASSQAKDREREKLFF TGTGCCAGCAGCCAAGCCAAGGACAGGGAACGTGAAAAACTGTTTTTT
TRBJ1-6 TRBV5-1 TRBD1 - CASSWDRGSSPLHF TGCGCCAGCAGCTGGGACAGGGGAAGTTCACCCCTCCACTTT
TRBJ2-7 TRBV9 TRBD2 - CASSAGSGTIYEQYF TGTGCCAGCAGTGCAGGATCCGGGACTATCTACGAGCAGTACTTC
TRBJ2-1 TRBV5-1 - - CASRLSGQYNEQFF TGCGCCAGCAGACTCTCGGGACAATACAATGAGCAGTTCTTC
TRBJ2-5 TRBV14 TRBD1 - CASRRTGDGEETQYF TGTGCCAGCAGGCGAACAGGGGACGGAGAGGAGACCCAGTACTTC
TRBJ2-1 TRBV5-8 TRBD1 - CASSRTGMDNEQFF TGTGCCAGCAGCCGGACAGGGATGGACAATGAGCAGTTCTTC
TRBJ1-2 TRBV5-4 - - CASSLENRQYGYTF TGTGCCAGCAGCTTAGAAAACAGACAGTATGGCTACACCTTC
TRBJ1-1 TRBV6-6 TRBD1 few CASSYPEARGKTEAFF TGTGCCAGCAGTTACCCCGAAGCCAGGGGGAAGACTGAAGCTTTCTTT
TRBJ2-5 TRBV7-9 TRBD1 once CASSNTGGEETQYF TGTGCCAGCAGTAACACAGGGGGTGAGGAGACCCAGTACTTC
TRBJ2-1 TRBV2 - - CASRFGGAVSYNEQFF TGTGCCAGCAGATTTGGGGGGGCAGTCTCCTACAATGAGCAGTTCTTC
TRBJ2-1 TRBV10-2 TRBD2 - CASSTAGGEQFF TGCGCCAGCAGTACTGCGGGAGGGGAGCAGTTCTTC